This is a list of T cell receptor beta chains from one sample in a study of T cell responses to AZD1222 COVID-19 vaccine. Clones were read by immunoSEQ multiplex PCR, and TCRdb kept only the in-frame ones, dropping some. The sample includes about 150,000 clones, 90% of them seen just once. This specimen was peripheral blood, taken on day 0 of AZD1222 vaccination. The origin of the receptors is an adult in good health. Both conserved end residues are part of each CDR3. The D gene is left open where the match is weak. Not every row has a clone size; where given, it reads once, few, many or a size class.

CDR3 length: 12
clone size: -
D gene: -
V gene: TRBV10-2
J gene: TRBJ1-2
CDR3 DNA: TGCGCCCTGAAGACCGACAGTAAGGGCTACACCTTC
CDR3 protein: CALKTDSKGYTF

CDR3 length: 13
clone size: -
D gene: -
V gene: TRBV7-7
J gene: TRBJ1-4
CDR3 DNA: TGTGCTAGCAGCCCAGATCAGGGTGTAAAACTGTTTTTT
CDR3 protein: CASSPDQGVKLFF

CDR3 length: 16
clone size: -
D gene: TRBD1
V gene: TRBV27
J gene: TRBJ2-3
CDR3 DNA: TGTGCCAGCAGTTCTATGGACAGGGGAGGGGTAGATACGCAGTATTTT
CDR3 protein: CASSSMDRGGVDTQYF

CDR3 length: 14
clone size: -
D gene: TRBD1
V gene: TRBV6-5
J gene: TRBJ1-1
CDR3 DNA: TGTGCCAGCAGTCCTACGACAGGGAGCGGTGAAGCTTTCTTT
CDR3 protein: CASSPTTGSGEAFF

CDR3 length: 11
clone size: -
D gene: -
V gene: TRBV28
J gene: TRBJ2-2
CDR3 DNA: TGTGCCAGCACTCGCACCGGGGAGCTGTTTTTT
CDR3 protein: CASTRTGELFF

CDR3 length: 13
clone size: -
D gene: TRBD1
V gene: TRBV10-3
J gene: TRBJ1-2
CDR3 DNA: TGTGCCATCAGTGAGCGACAGGGGAGCGGCTACACCTTC
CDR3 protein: CAISERQGSGYTF

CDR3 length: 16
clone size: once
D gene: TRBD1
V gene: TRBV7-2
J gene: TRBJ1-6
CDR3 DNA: TGTGCCAGCAGCTCGAACAGGGGGGGAGGTAATTCACCCCTCCACTTT
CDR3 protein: CASSSNRGGGNSPLHF

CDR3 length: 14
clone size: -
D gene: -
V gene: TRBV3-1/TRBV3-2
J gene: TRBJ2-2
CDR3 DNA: TGTGCCAGCAGCCCCCCCGGGCGCACCGGGGAGCTGTTTTTT
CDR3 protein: CASSPPGRTGELFF

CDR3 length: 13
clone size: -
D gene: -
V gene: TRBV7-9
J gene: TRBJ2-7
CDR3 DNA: TGTGCCAGCAGCTCAGGACATAACTACGAGCAGTACTTC
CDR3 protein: CASSSGHNYEQYF

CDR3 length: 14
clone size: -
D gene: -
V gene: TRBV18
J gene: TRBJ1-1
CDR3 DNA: TGTGCCAGCTCACCACAGACGGTGAACACTGAAGCTTTCTTT
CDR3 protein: CASSPQTVNTEAFF

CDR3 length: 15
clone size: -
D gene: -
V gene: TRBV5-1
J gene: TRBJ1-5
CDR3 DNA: TGCGCCAGCAGCTTGGGGGATGGACGCAGCCAGCCCCAGCATTTT
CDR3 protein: CASSLGDGRSQPQHF

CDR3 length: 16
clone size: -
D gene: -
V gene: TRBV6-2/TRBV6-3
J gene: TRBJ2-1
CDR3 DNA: TGTGCCAGCAGTTACTCAGGTGCGGGCTCCTACAATGAGCAGTTCTTC
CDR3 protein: CASSYSGAGSYNEQFF

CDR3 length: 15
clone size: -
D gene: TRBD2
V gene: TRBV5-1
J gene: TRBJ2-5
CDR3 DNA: TGCGCCAGCAGCTTAAGGACTAGCGTTCAAGAGACCCAGTACTTC
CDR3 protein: CASSLRTSVQETQYF

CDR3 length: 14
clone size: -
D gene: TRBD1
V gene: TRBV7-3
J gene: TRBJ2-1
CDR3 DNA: TGTGCCAGCAGCCAGTCCATCCAGGGGGATGAGCAGTTCTTC
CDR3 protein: CASSQSIQGDEQFF

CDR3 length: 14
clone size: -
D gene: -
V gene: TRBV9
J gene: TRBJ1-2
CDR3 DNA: TGTGCCAGCAGCTCTTGGGACTTCCCGAGCGGCTACACCTTC
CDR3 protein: CASSSWDFPSGYTF

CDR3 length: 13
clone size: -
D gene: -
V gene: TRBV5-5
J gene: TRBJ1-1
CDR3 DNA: TGTGCCAGCAAATGGGGAAAAGGCACTGAAGCTTTCTTT
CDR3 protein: CASKWGKGTEAFF

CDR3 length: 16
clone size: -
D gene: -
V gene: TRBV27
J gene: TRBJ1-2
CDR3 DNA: TGTGCCAGCAGTTTTATTCCGATTAGGGTATTGGCCGGCTACACCTTC
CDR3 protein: CASSFIPIRVLAGYTF

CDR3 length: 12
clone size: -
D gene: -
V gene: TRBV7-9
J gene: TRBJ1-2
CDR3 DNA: TGTGCCAGCAGAGGGGACACCTATGGCTACACCTTC
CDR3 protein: CASRGDTYGYTF

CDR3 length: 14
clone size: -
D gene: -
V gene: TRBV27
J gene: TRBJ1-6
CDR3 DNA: TGTGCCAGCAGTTGGGGCTCCTATAATTCACCCCTCCACTTT
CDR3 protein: CASSWGSYNSPLHF

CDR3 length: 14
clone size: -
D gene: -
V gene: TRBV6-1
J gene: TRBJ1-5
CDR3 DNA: TGTGCCAGCAGTGAAGGGGCAGGATGGCAGCCCCAGCATTTT
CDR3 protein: CASSEGAGWQPQHF

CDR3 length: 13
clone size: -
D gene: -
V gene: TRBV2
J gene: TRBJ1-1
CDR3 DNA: TGTGCCAGCGAGGGTAGGATGAACACTGAAGCTTTCTTT
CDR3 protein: CASEGRMNTEAFF

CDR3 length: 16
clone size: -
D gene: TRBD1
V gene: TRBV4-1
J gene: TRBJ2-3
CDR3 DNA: TGCGCCAGCAGCCCCCCGACAGGGGGAAGAACAGATACGCAGTATTTT
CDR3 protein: CASSPPTGGRTDTQYF

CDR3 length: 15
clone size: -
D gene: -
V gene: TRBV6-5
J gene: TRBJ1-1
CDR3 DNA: TGTGCCAGCAGTTCTAGGGGTGGTATGAACACTGAAGCTTTCTTT
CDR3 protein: CASSSRGGMNTEAFF

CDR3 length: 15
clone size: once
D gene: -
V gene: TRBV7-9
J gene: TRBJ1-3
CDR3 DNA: TGTGCCAGCAGCTATACAGGGCTAGGTGGAAACACCATATATTTT
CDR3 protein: CASSYTGLGGNTIYF

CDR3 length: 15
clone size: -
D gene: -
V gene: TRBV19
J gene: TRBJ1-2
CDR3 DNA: TGTGCCAGTAGTATCTCTGGGGGTTTGGACTATGGCTACACCTTC
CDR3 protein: CASSISGGLDYGYTF

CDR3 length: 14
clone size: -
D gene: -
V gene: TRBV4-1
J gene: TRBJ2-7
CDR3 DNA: TGCGCCAGCAGCTTTAGACAGAGCAATCACGAGCAGTACTTC
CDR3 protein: CASSFRQSNHEQYF

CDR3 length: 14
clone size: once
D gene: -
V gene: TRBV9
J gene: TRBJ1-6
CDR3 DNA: TGTGCCAGCAGCGTTCGTTCGGAGAATTCACCCCTCCACTTT
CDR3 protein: CASSVRSENSPLHF

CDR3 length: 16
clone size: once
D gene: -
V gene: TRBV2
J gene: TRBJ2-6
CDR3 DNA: TGTGCCAGCAGTGGGGATTATAAGTCTGGGGCCAACGTCCTGACTTTC
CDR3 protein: CASSGDYKSGANVLTF

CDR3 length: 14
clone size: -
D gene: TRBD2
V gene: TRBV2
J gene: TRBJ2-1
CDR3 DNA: TGTGCCAGCAGTGGCTGGCGCGGGGGGGACCAGCAGTTCTTC
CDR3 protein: CASSGWRGGDQQFF

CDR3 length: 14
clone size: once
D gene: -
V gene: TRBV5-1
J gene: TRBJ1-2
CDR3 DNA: TGCGCCAGCAGCCGGGACGGCGGAAACTATGGCTACACCTTC
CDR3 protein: CASSRDGGNYGYTF

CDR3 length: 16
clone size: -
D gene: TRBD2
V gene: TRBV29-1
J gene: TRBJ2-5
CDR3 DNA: TGCAGCGTTGAAGACCCGGGACTAGCGGGAGAAGAGACCCAGTACTTC
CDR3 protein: CSVEDPGLAGEETQYF

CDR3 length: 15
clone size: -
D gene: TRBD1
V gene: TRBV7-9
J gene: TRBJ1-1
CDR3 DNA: TGTGCCAGCAGCTTGCGGACAGGGGGCTTCACTGAAGCTTTCTTT
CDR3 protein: CASSLRTGGFTEAFF

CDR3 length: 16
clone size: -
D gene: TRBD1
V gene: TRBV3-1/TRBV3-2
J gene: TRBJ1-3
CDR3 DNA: TGTGCCAGCAGCCTAAGGGGGCTGAGCTCTGGAAACACCATATATTTT
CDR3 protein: CASSLRGLSSGNTIYF

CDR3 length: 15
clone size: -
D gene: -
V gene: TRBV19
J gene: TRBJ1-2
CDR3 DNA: TGTGCCAGTACCTCGACAGGCCCCTCTAACTATGGCTACACCTTC
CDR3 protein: CASTSTGPSNYGYTF

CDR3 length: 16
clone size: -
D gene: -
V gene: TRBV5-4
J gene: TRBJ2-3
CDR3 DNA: TGTGCCAGCAGCTCGTTAGTGGGGAGAGGGGCAGATACGCAGTATTTT
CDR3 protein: CASSSLVGRGADTQYF

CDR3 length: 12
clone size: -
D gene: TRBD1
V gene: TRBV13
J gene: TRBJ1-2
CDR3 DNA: TGTGCCAGCAGCCCAGGGGACAGCGACTACACCTTC
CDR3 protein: CASSPGDSDYTF

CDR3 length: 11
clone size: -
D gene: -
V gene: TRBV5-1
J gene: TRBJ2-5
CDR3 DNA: TGCGCCAGCAGCTTCCAAGAGACCCAGTACTTC
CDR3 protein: CASSFQETQYF

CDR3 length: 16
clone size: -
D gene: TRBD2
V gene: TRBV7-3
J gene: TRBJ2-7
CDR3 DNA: TGTGCCAGCAGCCCGCTTGGGACTAGCGGGAGGAACGAGCAGTACTTC
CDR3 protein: CASSPLGTSGRNEQYF

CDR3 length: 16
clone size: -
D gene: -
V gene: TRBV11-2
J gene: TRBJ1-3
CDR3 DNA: TGTGCCAGCAGCGCCACGACAGGATTCTCTGGAAACACCATATATTTT
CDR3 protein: CASSATTGFSGNTIYF

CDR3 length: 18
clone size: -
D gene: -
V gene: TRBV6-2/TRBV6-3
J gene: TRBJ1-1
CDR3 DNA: TGTGCCAGCAGTTACACTCGAAGGCGTCGGATAATGAACACTGAAGCTTTCTTT
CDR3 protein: CASSYTRRRRIMNTEAFF

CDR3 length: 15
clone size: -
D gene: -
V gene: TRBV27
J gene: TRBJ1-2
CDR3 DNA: TGTGCCAGCAGTTTGCAGGGTTGGGGGAACTATGGCTACACCTTC
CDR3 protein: CASSLQGWGNYGYTF

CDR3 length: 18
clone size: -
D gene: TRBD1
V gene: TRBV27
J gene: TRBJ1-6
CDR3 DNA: TGTGCCAGCAGTTTGTTATCCGCAACAGGGGGCTACGGTTCACCCCTCCACTTT
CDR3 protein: CASSLLSATGGYGSPLHF

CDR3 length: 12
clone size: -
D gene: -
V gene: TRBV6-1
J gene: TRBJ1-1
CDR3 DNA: TGTGCCAGCTGGAGGCAGAGGTCTGAAGCTTTCTTT
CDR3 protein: CASWRQRSEAFF

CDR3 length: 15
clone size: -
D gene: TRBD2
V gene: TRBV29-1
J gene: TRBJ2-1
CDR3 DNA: TGCAGCACTACCGGGACTAGTCGATCTCCAGAGGAGCAGTTCTTC
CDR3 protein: CSTTGTSRSPEEQFF

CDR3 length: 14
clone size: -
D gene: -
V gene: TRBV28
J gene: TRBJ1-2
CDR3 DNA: TGTGCCAGCAGTTTACCCCAGGCTAACTATGGCTACACCTTC
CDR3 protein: CASSLPQANYGYTF